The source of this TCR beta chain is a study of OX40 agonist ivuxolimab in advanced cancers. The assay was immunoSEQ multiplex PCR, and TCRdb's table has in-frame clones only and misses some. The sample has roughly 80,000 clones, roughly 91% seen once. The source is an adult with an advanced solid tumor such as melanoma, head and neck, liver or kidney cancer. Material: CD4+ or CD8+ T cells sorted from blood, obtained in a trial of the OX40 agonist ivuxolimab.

The CDR3 protein is CASSRLGNSGNTIYF. As DNA, the CDR3 is TGTGCCAGCAGCCGGTTGGGAAACTCTGGAAACACCATATATTTT. The chain couples TRBV5-6 to TRBJ1-3; D unresolved. Germline CDR1 and CDR2: SGHDT and YYEEEE. CDR3 length equals 15 residues. V lost 4 bases and J lost 0, with 11 bases in between.